A single sample gave rise to the 3 T cell receptor beta chains below, sequenced in a study of T cell responses to AZD1222 COVID-19 vaccine. Repertoires were generated with immunoSEQ multiplex PCR, while TCRdb's copy carries only in-frame clones and drops some. Of about 150,000 clones in the sample, around 90% are singletons; the top ten hold about 4%. The source was peripheral blood, collected 28 days after the second AZD1222 dose. These receptors were collected from an adult who received the AZD1222 COVID-19 vaccine.

This rearrangement joins TRBV27 to TRBJ2-7; TRBD1 might be the D (6 bases). Germline V CDR1 and CDR2: MNHEY, SMNVEV (reference sequence). CDR3 length: 12 residues. Trimming pared 6 bases from V and 6 bases from J, leaving 12 bases between. The chain's CDR3 is CASSFMGAEQYF. The CDR3 coding sequence is TGTGCCAGCAGCTTTATGGGGGCCGAGCAGTACTTC.

This chain links TRBV19 with TRBJ2-1; D assignment may be TRBD1 or TRBD2 (6 bases each). Germline V gives CDR1 LNHDA, CDR2 SQIVND (reference sequence). The CDR3 is 16 amino acids. V was cut by 5 bases and J by 0 bases, with 14 bases left in between. The CDR3 is CASSSGGRSSYNEQFF. In DNA form, the CDR3 reads TGTGCCAGTAGTTCCGGGGGCAGGAGCTCCTACAATGAGCAGTTCTTC.

CDR3 DNA sequence: TGTGCCAGCAGCCCGGGGGACAGGCAGGCCTCTGAAGCTTTCTTT. Translation gives CASSPGDRQASEAFF. The chain uses TRBV4-2 and TRBJ1-1; 8 bases are shared with TRBD1. The CDR3 sequence is 15 residues long. Germline assignment: CDR1 LGHNA and CDR2 YNFKEQ. J lost 6 bases, V lost 4 bases, and 10 bases had no gene match.